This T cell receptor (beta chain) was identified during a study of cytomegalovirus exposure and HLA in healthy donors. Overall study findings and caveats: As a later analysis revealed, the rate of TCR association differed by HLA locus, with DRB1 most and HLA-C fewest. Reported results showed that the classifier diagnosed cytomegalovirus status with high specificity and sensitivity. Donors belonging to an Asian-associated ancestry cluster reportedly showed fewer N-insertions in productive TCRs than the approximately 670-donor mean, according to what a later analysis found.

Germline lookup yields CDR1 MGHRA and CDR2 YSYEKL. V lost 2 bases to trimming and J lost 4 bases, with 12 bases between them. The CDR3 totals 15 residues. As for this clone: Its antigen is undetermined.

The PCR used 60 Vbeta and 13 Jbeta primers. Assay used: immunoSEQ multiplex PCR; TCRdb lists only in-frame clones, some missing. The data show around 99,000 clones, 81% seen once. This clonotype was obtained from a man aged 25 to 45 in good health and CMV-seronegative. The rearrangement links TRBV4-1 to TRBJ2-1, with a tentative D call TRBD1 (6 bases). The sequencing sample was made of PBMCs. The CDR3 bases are TGCGCCAGCAGCCAAACCGGACAGATATACAATGAGCAGTTCTTC. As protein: CASSQTGQIYNEQFF.